This TCR beta chain came from a study of T cell changes during pregnancy in multiple sclerosis (dated by TCRdb to between 2018 and 2021). About the investigation overall: In women with multiple sclerosis, the researchers looked at how the T cell repertoire shifted as pregnancy progressed.

Library prep was done by the immunoSEQ multiplex PCR assay. This is the immuneACCESS table as TCRdb keeps it, with only in-frame sequences that have V and J called. A part of the clones is gone; compared with another copy, unresolved V genes explain less than half, and the rest is unexplained. This sample lists fewer than 95,000 clones; around 90% were detected once. The top ten clones comprise under 2% of the sample. As regards this clone: The clone's antigen remains unknown. Base qualities are not recorded, but no much larger clone differs from it by a single base.

CDR1 and CDR2, looked up from the germline V gene, are SNHLY and FYNNEI. Its CDR3 holds 12 amino acids, cysteine through phenylalanine. The sequence is cut down to CDR3 DNA, 36 bases in frame from base 1. V was cut back by 3 bases and J by 2 bases, leaving a gap of 3 bases between them. The origin of this receptor is a female donor in good health, enrolled as a control in a pregnancy study. This sample comprised peripheral blood, obtained in the first trimester of pregnancy. The receptor chain draws on TRBV2 and TRBJ2-3, with the D gene not clear enough to name. The CDR3 loop reads CASSDNTDTQYF. The nucleotide sequence reads as follows: TGTGCCAGCAGTGACAACACAGATACGCAGTATTTT.